This T cell receptor (beta chain) was found in a study of shared clonotypes between healthy human individuals. The V and J ends lost 6 bases and 5 bases, in that order; junction bases with no gene match: 16. Germline-derived CDR1 and CDR2 are GTSNPN and SVGIG (reference sequence). CDR3 size: 16 residues. Regarding the study as a whole: Around 5% of naive CD4 clonotypes were common to several donors.

For this clone: Its cognate antigen is unknown.

Clones were read by immunoSEQ multiplex PCR, and TCRdb kept only the in-frame ones, dropping some. The data hold 1,400,000 or so clones, with about 98.5% observed a single time. V usage is TRBV30 and J usage is TRBJ2-3, with 8 bases fitting TRBD2. Input material: naive CD4+ T cells sorted from blood. Subset reported: CD45RA+ positively selected. The source is a man aged 30-40 years in good health. The CDR3 loop reads CACFTWASGRRDTQYF. As DNA, the CDR3 is TGTGCCTGTTTTACTTGGGCTAGCGGGCGGAGAGATACGCAGTATTTT.